A selection of T cell receptor beta chains follows, all from one sample in a study of T cells after yellow fever vaccination. TCRdb re-derived calls from the 5' RACE reads in MiXCR, one entry per CDR3 protein. There are 70,000 to 80,000 distinct CDR3 sequences in the sample; around 7.7% occur only once, and 25% to 35% lies in the top ten. The sequences come from CD8+ T cells sorted from PBMCs, collected about 10 days after the first yellow fever vaccination. These receptors all come from a man aged 18 to 29 who received the YFV17D yellow fever vaccine. CDR3s include the opening cysteine and the closing phenylalanine or tryptophan. A D gene is named only where the DNA matches it firmly. Some rows have no size entry. The others give once, few or many, or a class for an expanded clone.

d_gene	v_gene	abundance	j_gene	CDR3aa
NA	TRBV25-1	few	TRBJ2-1	CARSSSQNYNEQFF
TRBD1	TRBV5-5	NA	TRBJ1-1	CASSLVRGQGAADTEAFF
NA	TRBV11-2	few	TRBJ2-1	CASSFSGEQFF
TRBD2	TRBV4-3	many	TRBJ2-2	CASSQDAGVVNTGELFF
TRBD1	TRBV24-1	many	TRBJ2-5	CATSEDRGRWETQYF
TRBD1	TRBV5-4	NA	TRBJ2-1	CASSIGTGFLSEQFF
NA	TRBV7-2	NA	TRBJ2-5	CASSKNRDVETQYF
TRBD1	TRBV11-2	many	TRBJ2-7	CASSWTGTYEQYF
NA	TRBV9	NA	TRBJ2-3	CASSPGRGSTDTQYF
TRBD2	TRBV2	many	TRBJ2-4	CASSDPILGSGGPIAKNIQYF
NA	TRBV23-1	many	TRBJ1-4	CASSQSGETENEKLFF
TRBD2	TRBV4-1	many	TRBJ2-2	CASSTSGGAGELFF
NA	TRBV11-1	NA	TRBJ2-6	CASSSNQGISSGANVLTF
NA	TRBV25-1	many	TRBJ2-1	CASGGSLEQFF
NA	TRBV12-3/TRBV12-4	many	TRBJ2-5	CASSLVGSQETQYF
NA	TRBV29-1	NA	TRBJ1-1	CSATRLNTEAFF
NA	TRBV7-9	many	TRBJ2-5	CASSLFGHTERETQYF
NA	TRBV12-3/TRBV12-4	NA	TRBJ1-5	CASSLVGVGFRQPQHF
NA	TRBV3-1	many	TRBJ1-3	CASSQDPARSGNTIYF
TRBD1	TRBV6-5	few	TRBJ1-1	CASKPLTGGYTEAFF
NA	TRBV11-2	NA	TRBJ2-3	CASSSRRDSTDTQYF
NA	TRBV7-2	NA	TRBJ1-5	CASSPGSAGNQPQHF
NA	TRBV12-5	NA	TRBJ1-1	CASGFLTEAFF
NA	TRBV5-4	many	TRBJ2-1	CASSPGWGNNEQFF
TRBD1	TRBV2	many	TRBJ1-2	CASSDLPTTTGTLNYGYTF
TRBD1	TRBV12-3/TRBV12-4	many	TRBJ1-2	CASSLTGWNYGYTF
NA	TRBV7-9	many	TRBJ1-5	CASSGEGNQPQHF
TRBD2	TRBV19	NA	TRBJ2-1	CASRTSGSSYNEQFF
TRBD2	TRBV4-2	many	TRBJ2-7	CASSPERGTTYEQYF
TRBD1	TRBV27	many	TRBJ2-3	CASRTSGTGALRDTQYF
NA	TRBV11-2	NA	TRBJ2-1	CASSSPGLNPNEQFF
NA	TRBV2	many	TRBJ1-1	CASRQGREAFF
TRBD1	TRBV20-1	NA	TRBJ2-2	CSARGSRQGESNTGELFF
NA	TRBV5-4	few	TRBJ2-1	CASSLGGQEQFF
NA	TRBV20-1	many	TRBJ1-1	CSAQPGRETEAFF
TRBD2	TRBV3-1	many	TRBJ2-5	CASSPGLAGKQETQYF
TRBD1	TRBV12-3/TRBV12-4	NA	TRBJ2-3	CASSLSTGDDTQYF
TRBD1	TRBV15	few	TRBJ1-5	CATSTATGGPQHF
NA	TRBV6-5	NA	TRBJ2-6	CASSNPGANVLTF
NA	TRBV27	many	TRBJ1-1	CASSPTLGGGAFF
NA	TRBV6-5	many	TRBJ2-2	CASSYGDTGELFF
TRBD1	TRBV5-1	NA	TRBJ2-3	CASTHPGTGHTDTQYF
TRBD2	TRBV5-6	many	TRBJ2-1	CASSYGPSGNNEQFF
NA	TRBV4-3	many	TRBJ1-1	CASSHIASPGRGNTEAFF
NA	TRBV6-5	NA	TRBJ1-5	CASSYEYDQGPPSNQPQHF
NA	TRBV20-1	many	TRBJ2-7	CSASGGEGPPEQYF
NA	TRBV5-1	few	TRBJ2-1	CASRDRLKYNEQFF
NA	TRBV27	many	TRBJ1-5	CASSPEGGQPQHF
NA	TRBV5-1	NA	TRBJ1-1	CASSLYGPGTEAFF
TRBD1	TRBV6-5	many	TRBJ1-1	CASSHLDRGRAGAFF
NA	TRBV19	few	TRBJ2-1	CASSIVGQLTYNEQFF
NA	TRBV4-1	NA	TRBJ2-4	CASSQDVAAGYGPLAKNIQYF
NA	TRBV4-3	few	TRBJ1-6	CASSQDGGGDTSSYNSPLHF
NA	TRBV7-6	NA	TRBJ1-2	CASSLRLQSPYGYTF
TRBD1	TRBV24-1	many	TRBJ2-1	CATSDTGTGVVNEQFF